This T cell receptor beta chain was sequenced during a study of T cell responses to AZD1222 COVID-19 vaccine. Remarks on this clone: Antigen unknown.

Data came from immunoSEQ multiplex PCR; TCRdb stores just in-frame clones and leaves some out. The sample lists some 140,000 clones; 88% were seen once. Study outcomes and limitations: Possibly, clonal diversity was underestimated; donors were largely white British and included more females. The breadth and depth of Spike-specific TCRs increased once two AZD1222 doses had been given.

Trimming cost V 2 bases and J 5 bases, with 10 bases left between them. The length of the CDR3 is 14 residues. Per the germline V gene, CDR1 is SGDLS and CDR2 is YYNGEE. The sequencing here drew on peripheral blood, taken 28 days after the second AZD1222 dose. The clonotype was recovered from an adult who received the AZD1222 COVID-19 vaccine. The chain joins TRBV9 to TRBJ1-4; D unclear. The CDR3 region has the DNA TGTGCCAGCAGCGTGGCAACCACGAATGAAAAACTGTTTTTT. Protein: CASSVATTNEKLFF.